Below are 30 T cell receptor beta chains sequenced from a single sample in a study of CD8 T cells in ankylosing spondylitis. No antigen has been assigned to these receptors. TCRdb called the 5' RACE reads again in MiXCR, with one record for every CDR3 protein. The data hold approximately 550,000 distinct CDR3 sequences, with approximately 11% observed a single time. Study-wide points: It appeared that ankylosing spondylitis blood was characterized by a TCR beta motif of 8 or 9 highly homologous variants.

Sequencing was done on a sample of blood, either unsorted or a sorted T cell fraction (not recorded which). These TCRs come from a male donor with ankylosing spondylitis.

The table lists this clonotype with a few counts. The V gene is TRBV6-2 or TRBV6-3, the J gene TRBJ1-1, with D possibly being TRBD1 (5 bases). V lost 10 bases, J lost 0 bases, and 12 bases lay in between. Germline-derived CDR1 and CDR2 are MNHEY and SVGEGT. The CDR3 is 13 residues long. In DNA form, the CDR3 reads TGTGCCACCGCGGGACTTTTGAACACTGAAGCTTTCTTT. Protein: CATAGLLNTEAFF.

This clonotype has only a few counts. The chain recombines TRBV6-1 with TRBJ2-7; TRBD1 matches at 8 bases. The CDR3 sequence is 13 residues long. CDR1 MNHNS and CDR2 SASEGT come from the germline V gene. V lost 4 bases, J lost 2 bases, and 1 base stayed unmatched. The CDR3 DNA sequence: TGTGCCAGCAGTGGGACAGGGACCTACGAGCAGTACGTC. This translates into CASSGTGTYEQYV.

This sequence joins TRBV25-1 and TRBJ1-1, with TRBD1 as a possible D gene (5 bases). This CDR3 region has 15 residues. The V gene lost 5 bases and the J gene lost 5 bases, with 18 bases spanning the gap. The germline CDR1 and CDR2 sequences are MGHDK and SYGVNS. CDR3 residues: CASSRQGVGLTEAFF. CDR3 nucleotide sequence: TGTGCCAGCAGTCGACAAGGGGTCGGGTTGACTGAAGCTTTCTTT.

The chain employs TRBV7-2 and TRBJ2-7; 7 bases fit TRBD1. CDR1 and CDR2 (germline): SGHTA, FQGNSA. V trimming: 5 bases; J trimming: 3 bases; junction bases outside the gene matches: 10. The CDR3 has 15 amino acids. For the CDR3, the DNA is TGTGCCAGCAGCCAAACAGGGGCCTCCAACTACGAGCAGTACTTC. It encodes CASSQTGASNYEQYF.

This clonotype was seen many times. The J gene is TRBJ2-3, the V gene TRBV12-3 or TRBV12-4; D perhaps matches TRBD2 (6 bases). The CDR3 contains 15 residues. The V and J ends lost 3 bases and 2 bases respectively, with 12 bases between them. CDR3 nucleotides: TGTGCCAGCAGTTTGATGGCGGGGCACACAGATACGCAGTATTTT. It translates to CASSLMAGHTDTQYF.

The table lists this clonotype with a few counts. V and J are TRBV7-2 and TRBJ2-1; D not certain. The CDR3 covers 14 residues. Germline CDR1 is SGHTA and CDR2 is FQGNSA. Trimming pared 1 base from V and 10 bases from J, leaving 14 bases between. The CDR3 loop reads CASSLVAVGQEQFF. The CDR3 DNA sequence: TGTGCCAGCAGCTTAGTTGCGGTTGGGCAGGAGCAGTTCTTC.

Only a few counts were recorded for this clonotype. This chain joins TRBV3-1 and TRBJ2-5, with TRBD2 identical over 14 bases. The CDR3 is 17 amino acids. Germline V gene data show CDR1 as LGHDT and CDR2 as YNNKEL (reference sequence). The ends lost 8 bases at V and 2 bases at J; junction bases unmatched: 10. The CDR3 loop is CASHPGLAGVGQETQYF. The DNA for the CDR3 is TGTGCCAGCCATCCGGGACTAGCGGGAGTAGGGCAAGAGACCCAGTACTTC.

This clonotype was seen repeatedly, ten times or more. J is TRBJ2-3 and V is TRBV12-3 or TRBV12-4, with D tentatively TRBD2 (5 bases). Trimming removed 3 bases from V and 3 bases from J, with 13 bases in between. The CDR3 contains 15 residues. This CDR3 reads CASSLLNRGTDTQYF. CDR3 nucleotides: TGTGCCAGCAGTTTGCTTAACAGAGGGACAGATACGCAGTATTTT.

This sequence joins TRBV5-5 and TRBJ2-1, with D possibly being TRBD1 or TRBD2 (5 bases each). CDR1 is SGHKS, CDR2 YYEKEE, per germline (reference sequence). The CDR3 is 17 amino acids. Trimming left V 4 bases short and J 3 bases short, with 20 bases between. CDR3 protein: CASSRPPGTARYNEQFF. CDR3 in DNA: TGTGCCAGCAGCCGTCCCCCTGGGACGGCTCGCTACAATGAGCAGTTCTTC.

This clonotype was seen at least ten times. V is TRBV20-1 and J is TRBJ1-1; D possibly corresponds to TRBD1 (5 bases). The CDR3 consists of 13 residues. CDR1 and CDR2 (germline): DFQATT, SNEGSKA (reference sequence). V was trimmed by 3 bases and J by 1 base, leaving 9 bases between them. The chain's CDR3 is CSASEGRNTEAFF. CDR3 DNA: TGCAGTGCTAGCGAGGGGAGGAACACTGAAGCTTTCTTT.

The genes are TRBV15 and TRBJ2-1; D unresolved. CDR3 length equals 15 residues. V lost 0 bases to trimming and J lost 6 bases, with 12 bases between them. Looked up from germline, CDR1 is LNHNV and CDR2 is YYDKDF (reference sequence). As DNA, the CDR3 is TGTGCCACCAGCAGAGATCGGGCCAGTACCAATGAGCAGTTCTTC. Its protein product is CATSRDRASTNEQFF. The full variable domain, completed using reference TRBV15 and TRBJ2-1, is DAMVIQNPRYQVTQFGKPVTLSCSQTLNHNVMYWYQQKSSQAPKLLFHYYDKDFNNEADTPDNFQSRRPNTSFCFLDIRSPGLGDTAMYLCATSRDRASTNEQFFGPGTRLTVL.

This clonotype occurred a few times. The chain has TRBV7-8 and TRBJ1-1; a possible D gene is TRBD1 (5 bases). This CDR3 region has 13 residues. The germline V gene encodes CDR1 SGHVS and CDR2 FQNEAQ. V gave up 6 bases and J gave up 4 bases, with 12 bases separating them. The CDR3 protein is CASSRKGITEAFF. The DNA for the CDR3 is TGTGCCAGCAGTCGCAAGGGGATCACTGAAGCTTTCTTT.

V is TRBV3-1 and J is TRBJ2-6; the D is unclear. This CDR3 spans 17 amino acids. The germline gives CDR1 LGHDT, CDR2 YNNKEL (reference sequence). Deletions cut 0 bases from V and 0 bases from J, with 9 bases between. The chain's CDR3 is CASSQDWGSSGANVLTF. The CDR3 DNA sequence: TGTGCCAGCAGCCAAGATTGGGGAAGCTCTGGGGCCAACGTCCTGACTTTC.

This clonotype was detected only a few times. The chain employs TRBV24-1 and TRBJ2-4; 8 nucleotides line up with TRBD1. This CDR3 spans 15 amino acids. V shed 5 bases and J 8 bases; nucleotides not matched to a gene: 10. Germline V lookup: CDR1 KGHDR, CDR2 SFDVKD. The CDR3 spells CATSARQGAGDIQYF. The CDR3 DNA reads TGTGCCACCAGTGCAAGGCAGGGGGCTGGAGACATTCAGTACTTC.

This clonotype was seen more than once but under ten times. The rearrangement joins TRBV3-1 to TRBJ1-3; D is undetermined. The germline V gene has CDR1 LGHDT and CDR2 YNNKEL (reference sequence). V lost 5 bases to trimming and J lost 4 bases, with 12 bases between them. CDR3 size: 14 residues. CDR3 coding DNA: TGTGCCAGCAGCACCCACGGAACGGGAAACACCATATATTTT. Encoded protein: CASSTHGTGNTIYF. The variable domain in full, with the rest retrieved from reference TRBV3-1 and TRBJ1-3, is DTAVSQTPKYLVTQMGNDKSIKCEQNLGHDTMYWYKQDSKKFLKIMFSYNNKELIINETVPNRFSPKSPDKAHLNLHINSLELGDSAVYFCASSTHGTGNTIYFGEGSWLTVV.

The V call is TRBV5-1, the J call TRBJ1-6, with a possible D match to TRBD1 (6 bases). V dropped 0 bases and J dropped 7 bases, with 20 bases sitting between them. CDR1 is SGHRS and CDR2 is YFSETQ in the germline V gene. The CDR3 has 18 amino acids. CDR3 region: CASSLVGGQQKSNSPLHF. The CDR3 DNA sequence: TGCGCCAGCAGCTTGGTGGGTGGACAGCAGAAGTCCAATTCACCCCTCCACTTT.

Only a few counts were recorded for this clonotype. The chain recombines TRBV20-1 with TRBJ2-2; 10 positions match TRBD2. This CDR3 has 18 residues. Per the germline V gene, CDR1 is DFQATT and CDR2 is SNEGSKA (reference sequence). After removal of 0 bases from V and 5 bases from J, the junction contained 12 bases not matched to a gene. This CDR3 reads CSARDLAGGLIGTGELFF. As DNA, the CDR3 is TGCAGTGCTAGAGATTTAGCGGGAGGATTGATTGGTACCGGGGAGCTGTTTTTT.

This clonotype was observed a handful of times. The chain carries TRBV29-1 and TRBJ1-2; D gene unclear. Germline V gene sequence: CDR1 SQVTM, CDR2 ANQGSEA. The CDR3 has 13 amino acids. The V and J ends lost 3 bases and 2 bases respectively, with 10 bases between them. The CDR3 DNA follows: TGCAGCGTTGATTGGAGGGAAAACTATGGCTACACCTTC. It codes for CSVDWRENYGYTF.

DNA of the CDR3: TGTGCCAGCAGTTTGGGGGGGGGCGCGGCCCAAGAGACCCAGTACTTC. Its translation is CASSLGGGAAQETQYF. This sequence joins TRBV12-3 or TRBV12-4 and TRBJ2-5; TRBD2 might be the D (7 bases). Trimming removed 3 bases from V and 1 base from J, with 15 bases in between. CDR3 length: 16 amino acids.

The table lists this clonotype with a few counts. The chain carries TRBV7-9 and TRBJ1-2; no clear D. Germline V gene sequence: CDR1 SEHNR, CDR2 FQNEAQ (reference sequence). The CDR3 totals 13 residues. The V end lost 5 bases, the J end lost 2 bases, and 9 bases lay between the germline ends. In DNA form, the CDR3 reads TGTGCCAGCAGCCCTGCACAGAACTATGGCTACACCTTC. This sequence encodes CASSPAQNYGYTF.

The rearrangement links TRBV5-1 to TRBJ1-4; no reliable D call. This CDR3 has 15 amino acids. Trimming stripped 0 bases from V and 2 bases from J, with 8 bases between. Germline lookup yields CDR1 SGHRS and CDR2 YFSETQ. The CDR3 DNA reads as TGCGCCAGCAGCTTGGATGGCAGTACTAATGAAAAACTGTTTTTT. Translation: CASSLDGSTNEKLFF.

This clonotype was observed a handful of times. The chain combines TRBV4-2 with TRBJ2-1; D is ambiguous. Germline V CDR1 and CDR2: LGHNA, YNFKEQ. The V gene lost 3 bases and the J gene lost 9 bases, with 15 bases spanning the gap. There are 14 residues in the CDR3. CDR3 sequence (DNA): TGTGCCAGCAGCCACGAATCAGACGCGCGTGAGCAGTTCTTC. The encoded protein is CASSHESDAREQFF.

In this sample, this clonotype turned up a few times. The chain uses TRBV6-5 and TRBJ2-1, with 7 bases matching TRBD2. The CDR3 sequence is 14 residues long. The V and J ends lost 4 bases and 3 bases, in that order; junction bases with no gene match: 3. Germline V lookup: CDR1 MNHEY, CDR2 SVGAGI. CDR3 DNA: TGTGCCAGCAGTTGGGGGGGGGGCTACAATGAGCAGTTCTTC. Translated: CASSWGGGYNEQFF.

V and J are TRBV11-2 and TRBJ2-3; D not certain. Germline lookup yields CDR1 SGHAT and CDR2 FQNNGV. The CDR3 runs 12 residues. V lost 5 bases to trimming and J lost 10 bases, with 13 bases between them. This CDR3 is CASSRTPSSQYF. The CDR3 DNA sequence: TGTGCCAGCAGCAGAACACCTTCTTCGCAGTATTTT.

This clonotype came up a few times. The rearrangement links TRBV7-9 to TRBJ2-1, with 7 nucleotides matching TRBD1. CDR1 and CDR2 (germline): SEHNR, FQNEAQ (reference sequence). J lost 4 bases, V lost 4 bases, and 7 bases had no gene match. This CDR3 is built from 15 residues. The CDR3 DNA is TGTGCCAGCAGCTCGGACAGGTTTTCTTACAATGAGCAGTTCTTC. Its translation: CASSSDRFSYNEQFF.

The rearrangement links TRBV3-1 to TRBJ2-5; no clear D gene. CDR3 length: 15 residues. V shed 3 bases and J shed 6 bases, with 17 bases lying between them. Germline lookup yields CDR1 LGHDT and CDR2 YNNKEL (reference sequence). This CDR3 is CASSHLDGVVKTQYF. Written as DNA, the CDR3 is TGTGCCAGCAGCCACCTAGATGGGGTAGTGAAGACCCAGTACTTC.

This chain joins TRBV19 and TRBJ2-6; TRBD1 might be the D (6 bases). CDR3 size: 15 residues. With 6 bases removed from V and 2 bases from J, the gap between germline ends came to 11 bases. In germline, CDR1 is LNHDA, CDR2 SQIVND (reference sequence). The CDR3 spells CASRNTGTGANVLTF. The CDR3 DNA follows: TGTGCCAGTAGAAATACAGGGACTGGGGCCAACGTCCTGACTTTC. The variable domain in full, with the rest retrieved from reference TRBV19 and TRBJ2-6, is DGGITQSPKYLFRKEGQNVTLSCEQNLNHDAMYWYRQDPGQGLRLIYYSQIVNDFQKGDIAEGYSVSREKKESFPLTVTSAQKNPTAFYLCASRNTGTGANVLTFGAGSRLTVL.

The chain employs TRBV18 and TRBJ2-7; D unclear. The CDR3 is 13 amino acids. CDR1 KGHSH and CDR2 LQKENI come from the germline V gene. Trimming removed 3 bases at V and 0 bases at J, with 6 bases between. CDR3 protein: CASSPTISYEQYV. DNA of the CDR3: TGTGCCAGCTCACCGACGATCTCCTACGAGCAGTACGTC.

CDR3 residues: CAWSPGAGQDEQYF. The CDR3 coding sequence is TGTGCCTGGAGTCCCGGTGCGGGGCAAGACGAGCAGTACTTC. This chain connects TRBV30 to TRBJ2-7; D possibly corresponds to TRBD2 (6 bases). V lost 2 bases to trimming and J lost 5 bases, with 16 bases between them. Germline assignment: CDR1 GTSNPN and CDR2 SVGIG (reference sequence). CDR3 length: 14 residues.

This clonotype was counted only a few times. J is TRBJ1-5 and V is TRBV6-1; D possibly corresponds to TRBD1 (5 bases). CDR3 length: 13 amino acids. Germline assignment: CDR1 MNHNS and CDR2 SASEGT. V was cut by 11 bases and J by 5 bases, with 16 bases left in between. The CDR3 protein is CAAGGAADQPQHF. DNA of the CDR3: TGTGCCGCTGGCGGGGCCGCAGATCAGCCCCAGCATTTT.